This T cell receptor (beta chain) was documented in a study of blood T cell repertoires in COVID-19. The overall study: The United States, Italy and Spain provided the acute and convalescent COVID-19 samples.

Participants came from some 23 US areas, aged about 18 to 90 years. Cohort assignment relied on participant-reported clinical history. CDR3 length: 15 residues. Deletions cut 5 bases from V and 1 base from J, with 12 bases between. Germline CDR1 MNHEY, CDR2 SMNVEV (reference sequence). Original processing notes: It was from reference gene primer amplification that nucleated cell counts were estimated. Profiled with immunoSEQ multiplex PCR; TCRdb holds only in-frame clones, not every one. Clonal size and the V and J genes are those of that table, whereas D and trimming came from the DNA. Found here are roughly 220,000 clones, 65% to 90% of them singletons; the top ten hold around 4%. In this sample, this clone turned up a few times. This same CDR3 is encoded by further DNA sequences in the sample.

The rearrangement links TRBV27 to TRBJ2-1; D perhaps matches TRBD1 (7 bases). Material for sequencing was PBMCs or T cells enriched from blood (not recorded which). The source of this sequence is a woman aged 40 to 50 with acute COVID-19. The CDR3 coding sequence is TGTGCCAGCAGTCTGACAGGGACTTCCTACAATGAGCAGTTCTTC. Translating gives CASSLTGTSYNEQFF.